Listed below are T cell receptor beta chains from one sample, sequenced in a study of blood T cell repertoires in COVID-19. Repertoires were generated with immunoSEQ multiplex PCR, while TCRdb's copy carries only in-frame clones and drops some. The sample carries a few hundred thousand clones, 88% recorded once. The source material was PBMCs or T cells enriched from blood (not recorded which). Source of these receptors: a woman in her fifties or sixties who had recovered from COVID-19. Both conserved end residues are part of each CDR3.

J gene: TRBJ1-2
V gene: TRBV5-1
CDR3 protein: CASSLTGDYGYTF

J gene: TRBJ2-1
V gene: TRBV24-1
CDR3 protein: CATSDYPDRVNEQFF

J gene: TRBJ2-1
V gene: TRBV9
CDR3 protein: CASSEGGSQFF

J gene: TRBJ1-5
V gene: TRBV28
CDR3 protein: CASRTGTKNSNQPQHF

J gene: TRBJ1-1
V gene: TRBV10-1
CDR3 protein: CASSEGGRTEAFF

J gene: TRBJ2-1
V gene: TRBV29-1
CDR3 protein: CSVERGNGLNEQFF

J gene: TRBJ2-5
V gene: TRBV30
CDR3 protein: CAWSALGQGRKTQYF

J gene: TRBJ1-2
V gene: TRBV2
CDR3 protein: CASSGTGQGGGYTF

J gene: TRBJ2-1
V gene: TRBV14
CDR3 protein: CASSQGGRGMYNEQFF

J gene: TRBJ1-1
V gene: TRBV7-8
CDR3 protein: CASSLGTEAFF

J gene: TRBJ1-1
V gene: TRBV4-1
CDR3 protein: CASSQPDRKNTEAFF

J gene: TRBJ2-6
V gene: TRBV29-1
CDR3 protein: CSVGGGNSGANVLTF

J gene: TRBJ2-1
V gene: TRBV5-1
CDR3 protein: CASSLLPIGRDFYNEQFF

J gene: TRBJ1-1
V gene: TRBV6-4
CDR3 protein: CASRQATNTEAFF

J gene: TRBJ2-3
V gene: TRBV29-1
CDR3 protein: CSVVKGGVGTDTQYF

J gene: TRBJ1-1
V gene: TRBV4-1
CDR3 protein: CASSQPYRRNTEAFF

J gene: TRBJ1-1
V gene: TRBV18
CDR3 protein: CASSQGQGATRTEAFF

J gene: TRBJ2-7
V gene: TRBV9
CDR3 protein: CASSPRTSGGNEQYF

J gene: TRBJ2-7
V gene: TRBV27
CDR3 protein: CASSFVQGKKYEQYF

J gene: TRBJ1-4
V gene: TRBV5-1
CDR3 protein: CASSRTGAATNEKLFF

J gene: TRBJ1-2
V gene: TRBV24-1
CDR3 protein: CATSAGGLDYGYTF

J gene: TRBJ2-6
V gene: TRBV18
CDR3 protein: CASSPRVGNGANVLTF